This T cell receptor (beta chain) was observed in a study of blood T cells in healthy people across ages. Study-wide findings and caveats: In long-lived donors, naive CD4+ cell counts and diversity exceeded those of aged donors.

Using a J-beta primer mix together with a sample-barcoded 5' primer, a second PCR was run for about 7 to 12 cycles. Each CDR3 protein is one row after TCRdb ran MiXCR on the 5' RACE reads. The sample yields 1.5 million to 2 million distinct CDR3 sequences, roughly 43% seen once. Per-sample yields of isolated PBMCs were at least 6.5 million. Unmatched junction bases numbered 7, after V lost 0 bases and J lost 4 bases. There are 16 residues in the CDR3. Germline V CDR1 and CDR2: LNHNV, YYDKDF (reference sequence). In its sample, this clonotype was seen a few times. Its antigen remains unknown. The rearrangement uses TRBV15 and TRBJ2-5; 8 bases are a match to TRBD1. The receptor's source is a human donor in good health. The specimen was blood. The chain's CDR3 is CATSRDADRVGETQYF. As DNA, the CDR3 is TGTGCCACCAGCAGAGATGCGGACAGGGTAGGAGAGACCCAGTACTTC.